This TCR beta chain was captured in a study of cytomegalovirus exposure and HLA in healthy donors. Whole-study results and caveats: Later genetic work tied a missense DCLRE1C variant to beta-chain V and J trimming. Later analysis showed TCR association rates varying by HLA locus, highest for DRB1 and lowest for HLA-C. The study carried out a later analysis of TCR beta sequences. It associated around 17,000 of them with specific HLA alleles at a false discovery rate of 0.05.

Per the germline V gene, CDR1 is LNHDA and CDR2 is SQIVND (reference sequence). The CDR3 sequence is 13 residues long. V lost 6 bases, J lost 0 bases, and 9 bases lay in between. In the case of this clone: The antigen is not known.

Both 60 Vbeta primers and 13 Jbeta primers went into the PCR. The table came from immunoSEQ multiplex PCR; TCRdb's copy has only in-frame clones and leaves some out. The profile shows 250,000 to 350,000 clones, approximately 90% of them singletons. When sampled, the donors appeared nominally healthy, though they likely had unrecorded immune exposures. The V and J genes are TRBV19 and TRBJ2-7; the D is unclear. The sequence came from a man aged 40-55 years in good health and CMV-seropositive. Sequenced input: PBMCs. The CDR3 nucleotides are TGTGCCAGTAGCGGGTTGGGCTCCTACGAGCAGTACTTC. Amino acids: CASSGLGSYEQYF.